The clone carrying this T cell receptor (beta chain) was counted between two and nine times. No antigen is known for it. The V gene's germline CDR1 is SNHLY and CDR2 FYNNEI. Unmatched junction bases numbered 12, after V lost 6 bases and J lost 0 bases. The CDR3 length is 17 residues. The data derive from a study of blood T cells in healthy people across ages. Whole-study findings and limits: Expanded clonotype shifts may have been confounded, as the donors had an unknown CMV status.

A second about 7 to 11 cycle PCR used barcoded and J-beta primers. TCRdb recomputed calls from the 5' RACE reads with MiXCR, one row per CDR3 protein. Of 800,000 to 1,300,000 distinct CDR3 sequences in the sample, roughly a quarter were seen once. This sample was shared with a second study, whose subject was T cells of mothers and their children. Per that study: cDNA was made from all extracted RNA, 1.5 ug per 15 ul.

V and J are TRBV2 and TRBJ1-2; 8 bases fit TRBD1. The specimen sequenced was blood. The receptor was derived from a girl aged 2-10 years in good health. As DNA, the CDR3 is TGTGCCAGCAGAGACAACGGACAGGGCCCTCCTAACTATGGCTACACCTTC. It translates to CASRDNGQGPPNYGYTF.